This T cell receptor beta chain was identified during a study of shared clonotypes between healthy human individuals. Sequenced by immunoSEQ multiplex PCR; TCRdb stores in-frame clones only, minus some. The table lists roughly 2 million clones, nearly 97% of them singletons. Germline CDR1 is SNHLY and CDR2 is FYNNEI. Trimming pared 7 bases from V and 3 bases from J, leaving 13 bases between. The CDR3 contains 15 residues. The chain combines TRBV2 with TRBJ1-6; D perhaps matches TRBD1 (5 bases). Sequencing was carried out using naive CD4+ T cells sorted from blood. Specified subset: CD45RA+ positively selected. The sequence was collected from a man aged 18 to 29 in good health. CDR3 amino acids: CASNKGRVYNSPLHF. The CDR3 DNA reads as TGTGCCAGCAACAAAGGCAGGGTCTATAATTCACCCCTCCACTTT. The full variable domain, completed using reference TRBV2 and TRBJ1-6, is EPEVTQTPSHQVTQMGQEVILRCVPISNHLYFYWYRQILGQKVEFLVSFYNNEISEKSEIFDDQFSVERPDGSNFTLKIRSTKLEDSAMYFCASNKGRVYNSPLHFGNGTRLTVT.